These T cell receptor beta chains were read from a single sample in a study of T-cell reconstitution after alpha-beta-depleted transplantation in children. TCRdb re-derived calls from the PCR reads in MiXCR, one entry per CDR3 protein. The sample lists a few hundred thousand distinct CDR3 sequences, 15% to 20% seen once, with 2.5% to 3.5% in the top ten. The sequencing used PBMCs from the stem cell graft donor, collected from the stem cell graft. The source of these receptors is a human donor who donated a stem cell graft to a child with acute lymphoblastic leukemia. The CDR3 runs from the conserved cysteine through the conserved F or W. Each record gives: J gene, clone size, V gene, D gene, CDR3 DNA, CDR3 protein. D genes are given only for firm matches. The size of a clone is reported for some rows only, either as once, few or many, or as a class for expanded clones.

TRBJ2-2 NA TRBV20-1 TRBD2 TGCAGTGCTAGAAAGGGACTACTATCCCCGAACACCGGGGAGCTGTTTTTT CSARKGLLSPNTGELFF
TRBJ1-2 NA TRBV5-1 TRBD1 TGCGCCAGCAGCTCCGACCGGACAGGGATCTTGAACTATGGCTACACCTTC CASSSDRTGILNYGYTF
TRBJ1-5 NA TRBV20-1 TRBD1 TGCAGTGCGCGGGACAGGGGCGTATATAGCAATCAGCCCCAGCATTTT CSARDRGVYSNQPQHF
TRBJ2-1 NA TRBV7-9 NA TGTGCCAGCTCCAGGCAGGAGCTTAACAATGAGCAGTTCTTC CASSRQELNNEQFF
TRBJ2-7 NA TRBV5-1 NA TGCGCCAGCAGCCCCGGGACCAAATACGAGCAGTACTTC CASSPGTKYEQYF
TRBJ1-5 few TRBV11-2 TRBD1 TGTGCCAGCAGCTTAGGCCGACAGGGTGCAGGGCCCCAGCATTTT CASSLGRQGAGPQHF
TRBJ1-1 NA TRBV27 NA TGTGCCAGCACTAAGTCCCCTATTTACAGGCAAACTGAAGCTTTCTTT CASTKSPIYRQTEAFF
TRBJ2-7 NA TRBV10-3 NA TGTGCCATCAGTGGGGACCGCTACGAGCAGTACTTC CAISGDRYEQYF
TRBJ1-2 NA TRBV7-3 NA TGTGCCAGCAGCCAGACCCTCCGTGATGGCTACACCTTC CASSQTLRDGYTF
TRBJ1-2 NA TRBV6-8 NA TGTGCCAGCAGTGGACGGCCCTATGGCTACACCTTC CASSGRPYGYTF
TRBJ2-1 NA TRBV5-5 NA NA CASSFLWNEQFF
TRBJ1-5 NA TRBV20-1 NA TGCAGTGCTACCCCCAGCCCTAATCAGCCCCAGCATTTT CSATPSPNQPQHF
TRBJ2-3 NA TRBV28 NA TGTGCCAGCAGTTTATCGCGATTCACAGATACGCAGTATTTT CASSLSRFTDTQYF
TRBJ2-5 few TRBV12-3/TRBV12-4 TRBD2 TGTGCCAGCAGTTCGGGACTGACCGGGGGGGAGACCCAGTACTTC CASSSGLTGGETQYF
TRBJ2-7 few TRBV6-5 TRBD1 TGTGCCAGCAGTTACACGGGACAGGGACTAATACCCACCTACGAGCAGTACTTC CASSYTGQGLIPTYEQYF